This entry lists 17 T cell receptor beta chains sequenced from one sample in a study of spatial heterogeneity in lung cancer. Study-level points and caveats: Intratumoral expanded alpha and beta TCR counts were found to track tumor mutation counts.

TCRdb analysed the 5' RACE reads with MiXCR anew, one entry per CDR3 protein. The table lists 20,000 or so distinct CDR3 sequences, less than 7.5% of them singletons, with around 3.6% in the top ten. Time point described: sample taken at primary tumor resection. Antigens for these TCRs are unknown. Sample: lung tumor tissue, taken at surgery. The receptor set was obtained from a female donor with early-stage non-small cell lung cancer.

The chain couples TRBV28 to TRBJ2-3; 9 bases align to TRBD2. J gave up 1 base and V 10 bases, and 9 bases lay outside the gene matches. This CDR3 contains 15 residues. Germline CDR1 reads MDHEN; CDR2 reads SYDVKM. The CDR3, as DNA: TGTGCCATATCTCCTCCTAGCGGGGGCACAGATACGCAGTATTTT. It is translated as CAISPPSGGTDTQYF.

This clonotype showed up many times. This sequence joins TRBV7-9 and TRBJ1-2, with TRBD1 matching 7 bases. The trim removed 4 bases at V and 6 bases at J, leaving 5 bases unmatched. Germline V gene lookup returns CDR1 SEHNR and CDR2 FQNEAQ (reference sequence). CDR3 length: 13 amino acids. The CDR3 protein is CASSSRGWDGYTF. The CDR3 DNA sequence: TGTGCCAGCAGCTCCAGGGGGTGGGATGGCTACACCTTC.

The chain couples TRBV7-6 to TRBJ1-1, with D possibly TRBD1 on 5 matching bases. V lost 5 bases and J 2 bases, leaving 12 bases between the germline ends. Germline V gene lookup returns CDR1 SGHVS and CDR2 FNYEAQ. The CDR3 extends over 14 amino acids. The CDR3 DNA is TGTGCCAGCAGCCCAGCGACAGCAAACACTGAAGCTTTCTTT. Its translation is CASSPATANTEAFF.

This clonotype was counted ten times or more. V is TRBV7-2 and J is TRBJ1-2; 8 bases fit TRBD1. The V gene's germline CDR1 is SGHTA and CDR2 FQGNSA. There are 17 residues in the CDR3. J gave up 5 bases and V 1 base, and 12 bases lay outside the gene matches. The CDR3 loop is CASSLGSGQGTGYGYTF. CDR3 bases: TGTGCCAGCAGCTTAGGCTCTGGACAGGGAACAGGGTATGGCTACACCTTC.

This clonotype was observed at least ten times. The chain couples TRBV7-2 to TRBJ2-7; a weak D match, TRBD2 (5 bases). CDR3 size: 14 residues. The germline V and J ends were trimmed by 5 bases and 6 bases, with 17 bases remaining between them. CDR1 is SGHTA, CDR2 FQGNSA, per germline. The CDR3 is CASSRGGPFSEQYF. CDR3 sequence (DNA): TGTGCCAGCAGCCGAGGCGGGCCTTTCTCCGAGCAGTACTTC.

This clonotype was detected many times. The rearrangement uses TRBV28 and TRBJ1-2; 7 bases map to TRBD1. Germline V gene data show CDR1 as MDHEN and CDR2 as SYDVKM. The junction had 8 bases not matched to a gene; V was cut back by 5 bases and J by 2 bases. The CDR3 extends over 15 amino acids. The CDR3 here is CASSPGGQKNYGYTF. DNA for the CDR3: TGTGCCAGCAGTCCAGGGGGACAGAAAAACTATGGCTACACCTTC.

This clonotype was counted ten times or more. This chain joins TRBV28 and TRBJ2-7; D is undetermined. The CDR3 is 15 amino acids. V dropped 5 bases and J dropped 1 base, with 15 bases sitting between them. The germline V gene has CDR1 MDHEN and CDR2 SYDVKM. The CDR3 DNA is TGTGCCAGCAGTCCTCAGAATCACGTGTCCTACGAGCAGTACTTC. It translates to CASSPQNHVSYEQYF.

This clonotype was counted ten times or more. CDR3 DNA sequence: TGCAGTGCTAGAGACGCCGGGACTAGCGGTTACGAGCAGTACTTC. Translated: CSARDAGTSGYEQYF. The genes are TRBV20-1 and TRBJ2-7; 11 positions match TRBD2. The germline CDR1 and CDR2 sequences are DFQATT and SNEGSKA (reference sequence). V was clipped by 0 bases and J by 4 bases; unmatched bases: 5. CDR3 length equals 15 residues.

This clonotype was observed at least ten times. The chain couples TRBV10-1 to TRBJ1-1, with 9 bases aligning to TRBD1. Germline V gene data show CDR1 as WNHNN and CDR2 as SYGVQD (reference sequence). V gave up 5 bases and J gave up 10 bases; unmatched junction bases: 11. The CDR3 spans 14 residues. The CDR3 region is CASSQPGQGSGAFF. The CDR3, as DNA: TGCGCCAGCAGTCAACCGGGACAGGGATCCGGAGCTTTCTTT.

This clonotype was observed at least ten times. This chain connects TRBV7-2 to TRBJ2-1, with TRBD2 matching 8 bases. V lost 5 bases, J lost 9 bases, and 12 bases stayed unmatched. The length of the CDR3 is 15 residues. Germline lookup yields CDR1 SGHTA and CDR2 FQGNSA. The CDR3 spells CASSTSLSGRPEQFF. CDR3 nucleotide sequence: TGTGCCAGCAGCACAAGTCTGAGCGGGAGACCTGAGCAGTTCTTC.

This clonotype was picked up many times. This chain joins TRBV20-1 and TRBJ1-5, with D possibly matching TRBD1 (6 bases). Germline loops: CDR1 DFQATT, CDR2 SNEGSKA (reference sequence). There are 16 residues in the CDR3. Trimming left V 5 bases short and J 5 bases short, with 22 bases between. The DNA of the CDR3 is TGCAGTGCTCTTGTGCGGGGGCAGCCACCCGATCAGCCCCAGCATTTT. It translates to CSALVRGQPPDQPQHF.

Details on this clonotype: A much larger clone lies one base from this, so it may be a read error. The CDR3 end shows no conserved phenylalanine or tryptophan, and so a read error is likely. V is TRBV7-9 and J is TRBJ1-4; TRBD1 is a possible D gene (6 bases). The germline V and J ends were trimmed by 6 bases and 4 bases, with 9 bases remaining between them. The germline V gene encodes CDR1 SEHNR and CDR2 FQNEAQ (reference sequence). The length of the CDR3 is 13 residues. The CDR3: CASRRQDNEKLFL. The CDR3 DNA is TGTGCCAGCAGGCGACAGGATAATGAAAAACTGTTTTTA.

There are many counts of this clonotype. CDR3: CASSRGRTSGSSQTQYF. The CDR3, as DNA: TGCGCCAGCAGCCGGGGGCGGACTAGCGGGAGTAGCCAGACCCAGTACTTC. The rearrangement uses TRBV5-1 and TRBJ2-5; 13 bases match TRBD2. The V and J ends lost 4 bases and 6 bases, in that order; junction bases with no gene match: 12. CDR1 and CDR2 from the germline V gene are SGHRS and YFSETQ. The CDR3 consists of 17 residues.

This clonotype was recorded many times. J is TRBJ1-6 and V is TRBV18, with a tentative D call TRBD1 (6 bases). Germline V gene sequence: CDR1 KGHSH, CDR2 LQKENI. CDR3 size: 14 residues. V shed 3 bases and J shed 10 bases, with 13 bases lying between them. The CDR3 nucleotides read TGTGCCAGCTCACCGACTTCAGGACAGTCACCCCTCCACTTT. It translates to CASSPTSGQSPLHF.

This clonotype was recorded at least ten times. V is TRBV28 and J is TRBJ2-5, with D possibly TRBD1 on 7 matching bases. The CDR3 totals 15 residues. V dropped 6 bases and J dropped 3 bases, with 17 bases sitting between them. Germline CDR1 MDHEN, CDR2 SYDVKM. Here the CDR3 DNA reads TGTGCCAGCAGAACCCGACAGGGAGGAAAAGAGACCCAGTACTTC. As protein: CASRTRQGGKETQYF.

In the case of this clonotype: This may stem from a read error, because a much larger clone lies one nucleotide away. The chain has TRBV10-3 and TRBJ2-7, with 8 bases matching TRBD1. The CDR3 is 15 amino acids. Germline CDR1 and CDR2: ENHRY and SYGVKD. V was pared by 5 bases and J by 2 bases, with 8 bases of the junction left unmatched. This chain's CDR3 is CAISQNLDRAYEQYF. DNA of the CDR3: TGTGCCATCAGTCAAAACCTGGACAGGGCCTACGAGCAGTACTTC.

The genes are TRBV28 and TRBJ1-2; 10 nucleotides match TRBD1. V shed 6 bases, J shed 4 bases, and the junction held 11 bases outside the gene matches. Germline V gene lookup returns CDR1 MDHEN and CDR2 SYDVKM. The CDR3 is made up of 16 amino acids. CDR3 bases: TGTGCCAGCAGGTCCCCGGGACAGGGGCATTCCTATGGCTACACCTTC. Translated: CASRSPGQGHSYGYTF.